Below, 3 T cell receptor beta chains from the same sample are listed, as sequenced in a study of cytomegalovirus exposure and HLA in healthy donors. The primer mix had 60 Vbeta and 13 Jbeta primers. TCRdb keeps only in-frame clones here, not all; method: immunoSEQ multiplex PCR. The sample lists tens of thousands of clones; roughly 79% were seen once. The sequenced sample consisted of PBMCs. The source is a man aged 25 to 45 in good health and CMV-seronegative.

The rearrangement joins TRBV10-3 to TRBJ2-1; D might be TRBD2 (5 bases). The germline V gene has CDR1 ENHRY and CDR2 SYGVKD. CDR3 size: 18 residues. Trimming took 3 bases from V and 0 from J, leaving 18 bases between them. In nucleotides, the CDR3 is TGTGCCATCAGTGAAGAAAGGACGATTACTAGCTCCTACAATGAGCAGTTCTTC. Residues: CAISEERTITSSYNEQFF.

The chain combines TRBV27 with TRBJ1-1; 11 bases agree with TRBD1. Germline V lookup: CDR1 MNHEY, CDR2 SMNVEV (reference sequence). V was clipped by 2 bases and J by 0 bases; unmatched bases: 2. This CDR3 has 16 amino acids. The CDR3 nucleotides are TGTGCCAGCAGTTTAGGGACAGGGGGGATGAACACTGAAGCTTTCTTT. This codes for CASSLGTGGMNTEAFF.

The genes are TRBV9 and TRBJ2-2; 8 nucleotides match TRBD1. The CDR3 consists of 16 residues. J was trimmed by 4 bases and V by 4 bases; bases with no gene match: 9. Germline V lookup: CDR1 SGDLS, CDR2 YYNGEE. CDR3 sequence: CASSPRQGAGTGELFF. CDR3 coding DNA: TGTGCCAGCAGCCCTCGGCAGGGGGCGGGCACCGGGGAGCTGTTTTTT.